One and the same sample provided the 9 T cell receptor beta chains below, sequenced in a study of blood T cell repertoires in COVID-19. Some clones are missing from TCRdb's copy, which holds only in-frame ones; the method was immunoSEQ multiplex PCR. This sample has around 200,000 clones; 83% occur once, and the top ten carry 1.3%. Sequencing was performed on peripheral blood. These receptors were collected from a woman in her 30s with COVID-19, enrolled during active disease.

The V call is TRBV19, the J call TRBJ1-1; the D gene is possibly TRBD1 (6 bases). CDR3 length equals 12 residues. The V gene lost 4 bases and the J gene lost 6 bases, with 9 bases spanning the gap. Per the germline V gene, CDR1 is LNHDA and CDR2 is SQIVND (reference sequence). The CDR3 region is CASSTGDAEAFF. CDR3 DNA sequence: TGTGCCAGTAGTACAGGGGACGCTGAAGCTTTCTTT.

The chain joins TRBV7-9 to TRBJ2-1; TRBD2 agrees at 16 bases. This CDR3 has 19 amino acids. V was clipped by 1 base and J by 6 bases; unmatched bases: 9. In germline, CDR1 is SEHNR, CDR2 FQNEAQ (reference sequence). This CDR3 reads CASSLGEGLAGGLFNEQFF. CDR3 nucleotide sequence: TGTGCCAGCAGCTTAGGAGAGGGACTAGCGGGGGGGCTATTCAATGAGCAGTTCTTC.

Points on this clone: Other DNA sequences in the sample encode the same CDR3. The rearrangement links TRBV18 to TRBJ2-3, with D tentatively TRBD1 (6 bases). The CDR3 spans 15 residues. Germline assignment: CDR1 KGHSH and CDR2 LQKENI. V was shortened by 3 bases and J by 0 bases, with 10 bases between the two germline ends. The DNA of the CDR3 is TGTGCCAGCTCACCTCAACAGGGTAGCACAGATACGCAGTATTTT. Its translation: CASSPQQGSTDTQYF.

This CDR3 reads CASSPGQGHNEQFF. CDR3 coding DNA: TGTGCCAGCAGTCCCGGACAGGGTCACAATGAGCAGTTCTTC. The rearrangement uses TRBV7-3 and TRBJ2-1, with 8 bases fitting TRBD1. The CDR3 has 14 amino acids. With 6 bases clipped from V and 5 bases from J, the junction kept 6 bases outside the gene matches. Germline V CDR1 and CDR2: SGHTA, FQGTGA.

The chain couples TRBV30 to TRBJ1-2; a possible D gene is TRBD1 (5 bases). V was trimmed by 3 bases and J by 4 bases, leaving 15 bases between them. The CDR3 runs 14 residues. CDR1 and CDR2 from the germline V gene are GTSNPN and SVGIG (reference sequence). CDR3 bases: TGTGCCTGGAGGCGGGGGGGGGACGTCTATGGCTACACCTTC. Protein: CAWRRGGDVYGYTF. The variable domain in full, with the rest retrieved from reference TRBV30 and TRBJ1-2, is SQTIHQWPATLVQPVGSPLSLECTVEGTSNPNLYWYRQAAGRGLQLLFYSVGIGQISSEVPQNLSASRPQDRQFILSSKKLLLSDSGFYLCAWRRGGDVYGYTFGSGTRLTVV.

The CDR3 here is CASSYLPSSYEQYF. The CDR3 coding sequence is TGTGCCAGCAGTTATCTCCCGAGCTCCTACGAGCAGTACTTC. V usage is TRBV6-2 or TRBV6-3 and J usage is TRBJ2-7; D unresolved. This CDR3 spans 14 amino acids. CDR1 and CDR2 (germline): MNHEY, SVGEGT. Trimming stripped 3 bases from V and 0 bases from J, with 9 bases between.

A single count supports this clone. CDR3 protein: CASSFLRTSGGSNEQFF. CDR3 sequence (DNA): TGCGCCAGCAGCTTCCTCCGAACTAGCGGGGGATCTAATGAGCAGTTCTTC. The gene calls are TRBV5-1 and TRBJ2-1; 11 nucleotides line up with TRBD2. The CDR3 has 17 amino acids. The germline V gene encodes CDR1 SGHRS and CDR2 YFSETQ. With V trimmed by 2 bases and J by 7 bases, 11 bases remained unmatched.

The J gene is TRBJ2-1, the V gene TRBV29-1, with 11 bases that match TRBD1. V was pared by 6 bases and J by 10 bases, with 8 bases of the junction left unmatched. Germline CDR1 reads SQVTM; CDR2 reads ANQGSEA. The CDR3 runs 13 residues. The CDR3 DNA follows: TGCAGCGTGGGACAGGGGGAAGATGGGGAGCAGTTCTTC. Protein: CSVGQGEDGEQFF.

V usage is TRBV7-3 and J usage is TRBJ2-1, with 7 bases matching TRBD2. CDR3 size: 14 residues. V shed 0 bases, J shed 9 bases, and the junction held 5 bases outside the gene matches. Germline V gene data show CDR1 as SGHTA and CDR2 as FQGTGA. CDR3 region: CASSLTGGPGEQFF. In nucleotides, the CDR3 is TGTGCCAGCAGCTTAACGGGAGGGCCGGGTGAGCAGTTCTTC.